A single sample gave rise to the 17 T cell receptor beta chains below, sequenced in a study of beta chain features in type 1 diabetes. Reverse transcribing all isolated RNA meant expressed TCRB transcripts were sequenced. Generated by immunoSEQ multiplex PCR, the TCRdb table keeps only in-frame clones and is missing some. The table includes 850,000 to 900,000 clones, 17% detected once. The sample consisted of naive CD4+ T cells from blood. The receptors were sampled from a woman aged 18-35 years in good health.

The V call is TRBV7-2, the J call TRBJ1-1, with 7 bases matching TRBD1. Germline lookup yields CDR1 SGHTA and CDR2 FQGNSA. V gave up 4 bases and J gave up 4 bases; unmatched junction bases: 6. CDR3 length equals 14 residues. The CDR3 region has the DNA TGTGCCAGCAGCTCGCAACAGGGGAGCACTGAAGCTTTCTTT. Protein product: CASSSQQGSTEAFF.

The chain combines TRBV11-3 with TRBJ2-3; no clear D gene. This CDR3 is built from 13 residues. The germline gives CDR1 SGHNT, CDR2 YENEEA. The ends were cut back, 0 bases at V and 7 bases at J, with 8 bases in the middle. The CDR3 protein is CASSLDYSNTQYF. The CDR3 DNA follows: TGTGCCAGCAGCTTAGATTACTCAAATACGCAGTATTTT.

This rearrangement joins TRBV2 to TRBJ2-5; 10 bases fit TRBD1. The J call is in doubt because the DNA end fits TRBJ2-7 better. CDR1 and CDR2 (germline): SNHLY, FYNNEI. The CDR3 spans 15 residues. The CDR3 region is CASSEPGTGAYEQYF. CDR3 coding DNA: TGTGCCAGCAGTGAGCCCGGGACAGGGGCCTACGAGCAGTACTTC.

J is TRBJ2-7 and V is TRBV28, with D maybe TRBD1 (5 bases). The V gene's germline CDR1 is MDHEN and CDR2 SYDVKM. The CDR3 runs to 12 residues. V lost 2 bases, J lost 5 bases, and 7 bases lay in between. In nucleotides, the CDR3 is TGTGCCAGCAGTTTAATCAGGGACGAGCAGTACTTC. Protein product: CASSLIRDEQYF.

This clone came up a few times. The V gene is TRBV7-8, the J gene TRBJ2-7, with 9 bases fitting TRBD2. This CDR3 comprises 15 residues. Per the germline V gene, CDR1 is SGHVS and CDR2 is FQNEAQ. V shed 5 bases and J 9 bases; nucleotides not matched to a gene: 14. CDR3 sequence: CASSHPGLARSWQYF. Here the CDR3 DNA reads TGTGCCAGCAGCCATCCGGGACTAGCCCGAAGTTGGCAGTACTTC.

This clone came up a few times. J is TRBJ2-2 and V is TRBV11-2, with D maybe TRBD1 (6 bases). Germline V lookup: CDR1 SGHAT, CDR2 FQNNGV. This CDR3 has 15 amino acids. Trimming cost V 3 bases and J 4 bases, with 12 bases left between them. The CDR3 is CASSFRDTTTGELFF. The CDR3 DNA reads as TGTGCCAGCAGCTTTAGGGACACAACCACCGGGGAGCTGTTTTTT.

A few counts support this clone. The chain uses TRBV6-5 and TRBJ1-2, with D unresolved. The CDR3 runs to 15 residues. V was cut by 0 bases and J by 2 bases, with 10 bases left in between. Germline lookup yields CDR1 MNHEY and CDR2 SVGAGI. The CDR3 loop is CASSYSAYGNYGYTF. The CDR3 DNA sequence: TGTGCCAGCAGTTACTCGGCCTACGGAAACTATGGCTACACCTTC.

This chain uses TRBV4-3 with TRBJ1-2, with D perhaps matching TRBD1 (5 bases). V was clipped by 0 bases and J by 6 bases, with 23 bases between them. CDR3 length: 18 residues. Per germline, CDR1 LGHNA and CDR2 YSLEER. The CDR3 region is CASSQEDIKGLAKNGYTF. The DNA of the CDR3 is TGCGCCAGCAGCCAAGAGGATATAAAGGGGTTGGCAAAGAATGGCTACACCTTC.

The chain couples TRBV2 to TRBJ2-1; D is undetermined. The CDR3 consists of 12 residues. The V and J ends lost 2 bases and 4 bases respectively, with 3 bases between them. Germline CDR1 is SNHLY and CDR2 is FYNNEI. The CDR3: CASSETYNEQFF. In nucleotides, the CDR3 is TGTGCCAGCAGTGAAACTTACAATGAGCAGTTCTTC.

The table lists this clone with a few counts. The genes are TRBV27 and TRBJ2-7; 13 nucleotides agree with TRBD2. Unmatched junction bases numbered 11, after V lost 6 bases and J lost 12 bases. This CDR3 spans 14 amino acids. CDR1 and CDR2 (germline): MNHEY, SMNVEV (reference sequence). For the CDR3, the DNA is TGTGCCAGCAGCGACGCGGGACTAGCGGGACGAACGTACTTC. Translation gives CASSDAGLAGRTYF.

The chain links TRBV7-9 to TRBJ1-1; D gene unclear. Looked up from germline, CDR1 is SEHNR and CDR2 is FQNEAQ (reference sequence). The CDR3 consists of 12 residues. V was cut by 5 bases and J by 6 bases, with 10 bases left in between. Written as DNA, the CDR3 is TGTGCCAGCAGCGAATACTCATCTGAAGCTTTCTTT. The encoded protein is CASSEYSSEAFF. Drawing the rest from reference TRBV7-9 and TRBJ1-1, the complete variable domain is DTGVSQNPRHKITKRGQNVTFRCDPISEHNRLYWYRQTLGQGPEFLTYFQNEAQLEKSRLLSDRFSAERPKGSFSTLEIQRTEQGDSAMYLCASSEYSSEAFFGQGTRLTVV.

This chain uses TRBV28 with TRBJ1-4; D might be TRBD1 (6 bases). V was clipped by 6 bases and J by 1 base, with 9 bases between them. Germline V gene lookup returns CDR1 MDHEN and CDR2 SYDVKM. This CDR3 spans 14 amino acids. Here the CDR3 DNA reads TGTGCCAGCAGGGAGGACAGAACTAATGAAAAACTGTTTTTT. Protein product: CASREDRTNEKLFF.

The J gene is TRBJ2-3, the V gene TRBV7-9; D is undetermined. The V gene lost 5 bases and the J gene lost 3 bases, with 9 bases spanning the gap. CDR1 and CDR2 (germline): SEHNR, FQNEAQ (reference sequence). CDR3 length: 13 amino acids. The CDR3 DNA reads TGTGCCAGCAGCCAGGTGCGGACAGATACGCAGTATTTT. It is translated as CASSQVRTDTQYF.

This clone was seen a few times. The V gene is TRBV5-1, the J gene TRBJ1-4, with unresolved D. CDR3 length: 15 amino acids. V shed 4 bases and J shed 1 base, with 11 bases lying between them. Germline CDR1 reads SGHRS; CDR2 reads YFSETQ. The CDR3 loop is CASSDRVGTNEKLFF. The CDR3, as DNA: TGCGCCAGCAGCGACCGGGTCGGAACTAATGAAAAACTGTTTTTT.

The chain recombines TRBV5-1 with TRBJ1-2, with D unclear. The CDR3 consists of 15 residues. CDR1 is SGHRS and CDR2 is YFSETQ in the germline V gene. V was clipped by 0 bases and J by 5 bases, with 14 bases between them. CDR3 residues: CASSLANDGSYGYTF. The CDR3, as DNA: TGCGCCAGCAGCTTGGCCAATGACGGATCTTATGGCTACACCTTC.

The J gene is TRBJ2-5, the V gene TRBV11-1; D is unresolved. V dropped 7 bases and J dropped 0 bases, with 18 bases sitting between them. Germline CDR1 reads SGHAT; CDR2 reads FQDESV (reference sequence). The CDR3 covers 16 residues. This chain's CDR3 is CASKIFPSQNQETQYF. CDR3 nucleotides: TGTGCCAGCAAAATTTTCCCCAGCCAAAACCAAGAGACCCAGTACTTC.

This clone came up many times. This sequence joins TRBV28 and TRBJ2-4; D not certain. The germline V and J ends were trimmed by 5 bases and 6 bases, with 5 bases remaining between them. CDR3 length equals 11 residues. Germline V gene sequence: CDR1 MDHEN, CDR2 SYDVKM. The CDR3 nucleotides are TGTGCCAGCAGTACGGGAAACATTCAGTACTTC. It encodes CASSTGNIQYF.